What follows is one T cell receptor beta chain and its context. The data belong to a study of blood T cell repertoires in COVID-19. Overall study: Researchers got acute and convalescent COVID-19 samples from the United States, Italy and Spain. PBMCs, B-cell-depleted T cells, or T cells provided the cDNA or gDNA that made up the material.

Per the study methods: How many nucleated cells were present was estimated from reference gene primer amplification. TCRdb's copy holds only in-frame clones and misses some; the assay was immunoSEQ multiplex PCR. The D gene and trimming were derived from the DNA, and the V and J assignments and clone size from that table. The data hold approximately 290,000 clones, with under 85% observed a single time. Trimming removed 7 bases from V and 2 bases from J, with 14 bases in between. This CDR3 contains 14 residues. CDR1 is LNHDA, CDR2 SQIVND, per germline (reference sequence). V gene TRBV19 combines with J gene TRBJ1-2; no clear D. This sequence was found in a human donor with COVID-19, enrolled during active disease. The donor label of this sample is uncertain. Sequencing input: peripheral blood. This CDR3 is CASTRTGGNYGYTF. Written as DNA, the CDR3 is TGTGCCAGTACCAGGACGGGAGGGAACTATGGCTACACCTTC.